These T cell receptor beta chains were read from a single sample in a study of blood T cell repertoires in COVID-19. TCRdb keeps only in-frame clones here, not all; method: immunoSEQ multiplex PCR. The table lists about 330,000 clones, roughly 90% of them singletons. Material for sequencing was peripheral blood. Receptor source: a man younger than 45 with COVID-19, enrolled during active disease. Each CDR3 is given with its conserved first and last residue. A D gene is named only where the DNA matches it firmly. Clone size is stated in some rows and not others, as once, few, many or a class when expanded.

TRBJ1-2 | - | - | TRBV6-5 | TGTGCCAGCAGTTACTCGATTACAGGGAACAACTATGGCTACACCTTC | CASSYSITGNNYGYTF
TRBJ1-1 | - | - | TRBV30 | TGTGCCTGGAGTCCTGGACAGCAGCAGATGAACACTGAAGCTTTCTTT | CAWSPGQQQMNTEAFF
TRBJ2-7 | - | TRBD1 | TRBV3-1/TRBV3-2 | TGTGCCAGCAGCTTACCGGGACAGGGAAAGAACGAGCAGTACTTC | CASSLPGQGKNEQYF
TRBJ1-1 | - | TRBD1 | TRBV4-1 | TGCGCCAGCAGCCGGGACAGCCGTACTGAAGCTTTCTTT | CASSRDSRTEAFF
TRBJ1-2 | - | TRBD1 | TRBV5-6 | TGTGCCAGCAGCTTGAACAGGGGGAACTATGGCTACACCTTC | CASSLNRGNYGYTF
TRBJ1-1 | - | TRBD1 | TRBV7-8 | TGTGCCAGCAGCCTTGGACAGGGCTTGAACACTGAAGCTTTCTTT | CASSLGQGLNTEAFF
TRBJ2-3 | - | TRBD2 | TRBV4-2 | TGTGCCAGCAGCCCGAAGACTAGCGGGGGAAGTACAGATACGCAGTATTTT | CASSPKTSGGSTDTQYF
TRBJ1-2 | - | TRBD1 | TRBV28 | TGTGCCAGCAGAAGTAGGGGGCGGGAATCTAACTATGGCTACACCTTC | CASRSRGRESNYGYTF
TRBJ2-7 | - | - | TRBV5-1 | TGCGCCAGCAGCCCCCCCGGGGTTTTCTACGAGCAGTACTTC | CASSPPGVFYEQYF
TRBJ2-2 | - | TRBD1 | TRBV2 | TGTGCCAGCAGTTCTCCAGGGGGTAACACCGGGGAGCTGTTTTTT | CASSSPGGNTGELFF
TRBJ1-5 | - | - | TRBV6-8 | TGTGCCAGCAGTTCCCCCGACAGCCCACCCCCGAGCAATCAGCCCCAGCATTTT | CASSSPDSPPPSNQPQHF
TRBJ1-1 | - | - | TRBV6-1 | TGTGCCAGCAGTAAAGCCAGGGGTACTGAAGCTTTCTTT | CASSKARGTEAFF
TRBJ1-2 | - | - | TRBV28 | TGTGCCAGCAGTTCTTCTTGGACAGAAACCTACTATGGCTACACCTTC | CASSSSWTETYYGYTF
TRBJ2-7 | - | - | TRBV5-1 | TGCGCCAGCAGCTTCGGCGACACAACGAAGTACGAGCAGTACTTC | CASSFGDTTKYEQYF
TRBJ2-1 | - | - | TRBV19 | TGTGCCAGTAGTATAGCGGGGTCCGACTACAATGAGCAGTTCTTC | CASSIAGSDYNEQFF
TRBJ2-2 | - | - | TRBV7-2 | TGTGCCAGCAGCTTAGCGTTGGACAGAGATAACACCGGGGAGCTGTTTTTT | CASSLALDRDNTGELFF
TRBJ1-5 | - | TRBD1 | TRBV7-8 | TGTGCCAGCAGCTTCGTCGACAGGGGACGGGGTCAGCCCCAGCATTTT | CASSFVDRGRGQPQHF
TRBJ1-5 | - | TRBD1 | TRBV28 | TGTGCCAGCAGCTCTCGCGGACAGGGCAATCAGCCCCAGCATTTT | CASSSRGQGNQPQHF
TRBJ1-6 | few | - | TRBV18 | TGTGCCAGCTCACCCGGGACAACTTATAATTCACCCCTCCACTTT | CASSPGTTYNSPLHF
TRBJ2-1 | - | - | TRBV9 | TGTGCCAGCAGCGCCGAAGCCCAGGGTTGGGAGCAGTTCTTC | CASSAEAQGWEQFF
TRBJ2-3 | few | - | TRBV28 | TGTGCCAGCAGTCCGCGTAGGGGGAGGGCTCGGTACACAGATACGCAGTATTTT | CASSPRRGRARYTDTQYF
TRBJ2-7 | - | - | TRBV6-5 | TGTGCCAGCAGCGCCGGGACAACCGAGCAGTACTTC | CASSAGTTEQYF
TRBJ1-1 | - | - | TRBV6-5 | TGTGCCAGCTCGATCGGACCGGGGGGCACTGAAGCTTTCTTT | CASSIGPGGTEAFF
TRBJ2-3 | - | TRBD2 | TRBV6-1 | TGTGCCAGCAGTGAAAGGGTGGGGGGGGAACTTGCTAGCACAGATACGCAGTATTTT | CASSERVGGELASTDTQYF
TRBJ2-6 | - | TRBD1 | TRBV19 | TGTGCCAGTAGCAAGACAGGGTATGGGGCCAACGTCCTGACTTTC | CASSKTGYGANVLTF
TRBJ2-7 | - | TRBD2 | TRBV7-2 | TGTGCCAGCAGCACCGCCGGGACTAGCGCCTCCTACGAGCAGTACTTC | CASSTAGTSASYEQYF
TRBJ1-2 | - | TRBD1 | TRBV5-4 | TGTGCCAGCAGCTGGGGACAGGGCGGAGGCTACACCTTC | CASSWGQGGGYTF
TRBJ2-1 | once | - | TRBV7-2 | TGTGCCAGCAGCCCCGACAGCCTTTACAATGAGCAGTTCTTC | CASSPDSLYNEQFF
TRBJ1-5 | few | TRBD1 | TRBV5-1 | TGCGCCAGCAGCCCGAACCCGATCGGACAGGGTAATCAGCCCCAGCATTTT | CASSPNPIGQGNQPQHF
TRBJ1-3 | - | - | TRBV6-1 | TGTGCCAGCAGTGATGAACGGGGAAACACCATATATTTT | CASSDERGNTIYF
TRBJ2-7 | - | TRBD2 | TRBV5-4 | TGTGCCAGCAGTATGGGGAGGGTGAGGGAGCAGTACTTC | CASSMGRVREQYF
TRBJ2-6 | - | - | TRBV13 | TGTGCCAGCAGCCGCTACTCTGGGGCCAACGTCCTGACTTTC | CASSRYSGANVLTF
TRBJ2-7 | - | TRBD2 | TRBV19 | TGTGCCAGTATCCCCCGGGGGGGCTACGAGCAGTACTTC | CASIPRGGYEQYF
TRBJ1-1 | - | - | TRBV29-1 | TGCAGCGTTTTAAGGGGATGGACTGAAGCTTTCTTT | CSVLRGWTEAFF
TRBJ1-1 | once | - | TRBV12-3/TRBV12-4 | TGTGCCAGCAGATCTCCCGGGAACACTGAAGCTTTCTTT | CASRSPGNTEAFF
TRBJ2-2 | - | - | TRBV28 | TGTGCCAGCAGTAACTCGAGATCCGCTGGAGGAGGGGAGCTGTTTTTT | CASSNSRSAGGGELFF
TRBJ2-7 | - | - | TRBV6-6 | TGTGCCAGCAGGGGAGCAGAATCCTACGAGCAGTACTTC | CASRGAESYEQYF
TRBJ2-5 | - | TRBD1 | TRBV6-5 | TGTGCCAGCAGTACAGGGGAACAAGAGACCCAGTACTTC | CASSTGEQETQYF
TRBJ2-1 | - | TRBD2 | TRBV4-3 | TGCGCCAGCAGCCAAGGACGGCGGGAGGATGTGGGCAATGAGCAGTTCTTC | CASSQGRREDVGNEQFF
TRBJ2-1 | - | - | TRBV9 | TGTGCCAGCAGCGTAGGATCCTCTATCTACAATGAGCAGTTCTTC | CASSVGSSIYNEQFF
TRBJ2-3 | - | - | TRBV4-3 | TGCGCCAGCAGCCAAGATACCAGGGGGGTAGATACGCAGTATTTT | CASSQDTRGVDTQYF
TRBJ2-2 | - | - | TRBV7-6 | TGTGCCAGCAGCTTCTCAGGGGCAAGCACCGGGGAGCTGTTTTTT | CASSFSGASTGELFF
TRBJ2-7 | - | TRBD2 | TRBV6-5 | TGTGCCGTTTATGCGGGGGTAGGATTGGACGAGCAGTACTTC | CAVYAGVGLDEQYF
TRBJ2-5 | - | - | TRBV19 | TGTGCCAGTAGTTTCGTAGCAAGAGAGACCCAGTACTTC | CASSFVARETQYF
TRBJ1-6 | - | - | TRBV7-9 | TGTGCCAGCAGCTACTCAACTACCTTCCGGGGGAATTCACCCCTCCACTTT | CASSYSTTFRGNSPLHF
TRBJ2-7 | - | TRBD1 | TRBV6-5 | TGTGCCAGCAGATTGTTCGGGACAGGGGACTACGAGCAGTACTTC | CASRLFGTGDYEQYF